Listed below are T cell receptor beta chains from one sample, sequenced in a study of OX40 agonist ivuxolimab in advanced cancers. The data were produced by immunoSEQ multiplex PCR, yet TCRdb's version contains in-frame clones alone and is incomplete. The sample holds just over 90,000 clones, around 94% seen once. The material sequenced was CD4+ or CD8+ T cells sorted from blood, taken in a trial of the OX40 agonist ivuxolimab. The receptor source for this set is an adult with an advanced solid tumor such as melanoma, head and neck, liver or kidney cancer. Each CDR3 is given with its conserved first and last residue. A D gene is named only where the DNA matches it firmly. Expanded clones are given a class, and other clones once, few, many or no size at all.

size: -
J: TRBJ2-2
V: TRBV10-1
D: TRBD1
CDR3: CASNTGQKPGELFF
DNA: TGCGCCAGCAATACGGGACAGAAACCCGGGGAGCTGTTTTTT

size: -
J: TRBJ2-2
V: TRBV27
D: -
CDR3: CASSRQRPTNTGELFF
DNA: TGTGCCAGCAGCCGACAGCGCCCTACGAACACCGGGGAGCTGTTTTTT

size: -
J: TRBJ2-3
V: TRBV4-1
D: TRBD2
CDR3: CASSPDPGRGGTDTQYF
DNA: TGCGCCAGCAGCCCCGATCCCGGGAGGGGGGGCACAGATACGCAGTATTTT

size: -
J: TRBJ2-1
V: TRBV14
D: -
CDR3: CASSPEREISYNEQFF
DNA: TGTGCCAGCAGCCCCGAACGTGAGATATCCTACAATGAGCAGTTCTTC

size: -
J: TRBJ2-3
V: TRBV15
D: -
CDR3: CATSTSGGTDTQYF
DNA: TGTGCCACCAGCACTTCTGGGGGCACAGATACGCAGTATTTT

size: -
J: TRBJ2-5
V: TRBV7-9
D: TRBD2
CDR3: CASSPPLPVAGQETQYF
DNA: TGTGCCAGCAGTCCCCCGTTGCCGGTAGCGGGGCAAGAGACCCAGTACTTC

size: -
J: TRBJ2-7
V: TRBV29-1
D: -
CDR3: CSVETGKTYEQYF
DNA: TGCAGCGTTGAGACAGGCAAAACCTACGAGCAGTACTTC

size: -
J: TRBJ1-1
V: TRBV4-1
D: -
CDR3: CASSQDQGLEAFF
DNA: TGCGCCAGCAGCCAAGATCAGGGGCTTGAAGCTTTCTTT

size: -
J: TRBJ2-7
V: TRBV19
D: TRBD1
CDR3: CASSIYPGGSYEQYF
DNA: TGTGCCAGTAGTATCTACCCAGGGGGCTCCTACGAGCAGTACTTC

size: -
J: TRBJ2-2
V: TRBV7-6
D: -
CDR3: CASSLAWEAGELFF
DNA: TGTGCCAGCAGCTTAGCGTGGGAAGCGGGGGAGCTGTTTTTT

size: -
J: TRBJ2-1
V: TRBV6-5
D: TRBD2
CDR3: CASSRLAGVYNEQFF
DNA: TGTGCCAGCAGCCGGCTAGCGGGAGTTTACAATGAGCAGTTCTTC

size: once
J: TRBJ2-1
V: TRBV27
D: TRBD2
CDR3: CASSLSSGGYNEQFF
DNA: TGTGCCAGCAGTTTATCGAGCGGGGGATACAATGAGCAGTTCTTC

size: -
J: TRBJ1-5
V: TRBV27
D: -
CDR3: CASSFGGDQPQHF
DNA: TGTGCCAGCAGTTTTGGGGGAGATCAGCCCCAGCATTTT

size: once
J: TRBJ2-2
V: TRBV12-5
D: -
CDR3: CASGLSSTGELFF
DNA: TGTGCTAGTGGTTTGTCCTCAACCGGGGAGCTGTTTTTT

size: -
J: TRBJ1-4
V: TRBV7-2
D: -
CDR3: CASSLGGNREKLFF
DNA: TGTGCCAGCAGCCTTGGGGGGAATCGGGAAAAACTGTTTTTT

size: -
J: TRBJ2-1
V: TRBV7-8
D: -
CDR3: CASSLVGNNEQFF
DNA: TGTGCCAGCAGCTTAGTTGGTAACAATGAGCAGTTCTTC

size: -
J: TRBJ2-2
V: TRBV30
D: -
CDR3: CAWSPPQRGGTTGELFF
DNA: TGTGCCTGGAGTCCCCCTCAAAGAGGGGGGACCACCGGGGAGCTGTTTTTT

size: -
J: TRBJ2-5
V: TRBV15
D: -
CDR3: CATSREDGLQETQYF
DNA: TGTGCCACCAGCAGAGAGGACGGTCTACAAGAGACCCAGTACTTC

size: -
J: TRBJ2-7
V: TRBV7-8
D: -
CDR3: CASSWGDPYEQYF
DNA: TGTGCCAGCAGCTGGGGGGACCCCTACGAGCAGTACTTC

size: -
J: TRBJ2-7
V: TRBV11-2
D: -
CDR3: CASSLTGDYEQYF
DNA: TGTGCCAGCAGCCTGACAGGAGACTACGAGCAGTACTTC

size: once
J: TRBJ2-7
V: TRBV5-6
D: TRBD2
CDR3: CASTGGAGYEQYF
DNA: TGTGCCAGCACCGGGGGGGCGGGATACGAGCAGTACTTC

size: -
J: TRBJ2-7
V: TRBV29-1
D: -
CDR3: CSVEEGYPYEQYF
DNA: TGCAGCGTTGAAGAAGGGTACCCCTACGAGCAGTACTTC

size: -
J: TRBJ1-1
V: TRBV10-3
D: -
CDR3: CAIGTGRNTEAFF
DNA: TGTGCCATCGGAACAGGGAGGAACACTGAAGCTTTCTTT

size: -
J: TRBJ1-6
V: TRBV15
D: TRBD1
CDR3: CATLGTGGSPLHF
DNA: TGTGCCACTTTAGGGACAGGGGGTTCACCCCTCCACTTT

size: -
J: TRBJ1-2
V: TRBV29-1
D: TRBD1
CDR3: CSVEFGQGLYGYTF
DNA: TGCAGCGTTGAATTTGGACAGGGTCTCTATGGCTACACCTTC

size: -
J: TRBJ2-1
V: TRBV27
D: -
CDR3: CASSFRGDEQFF
DNA: TGTGCCAGCAGTTTTAGAGGCGATGAGCAGTTCTTC

size: -
J: TRBJ1-2
V: TRBV6-5
D: TRBD1
CDR3: CASQGVGGGYTF
DNA: TGTGCCAGCCAGGGGGTCGGAGGTGGCTACACCTTC

size: -
J: TRBJ1-2
V: TRBV4-1
D: TRBD1
CDR3: CASSQTDREVDGYTF
DNA: TGCGCCAGCAGCCAAACCGACAGGGAGGTTGATGGCTACACCTTC

size: -
J: TRBJ2-1
V: TRBV9
D: TRBD1
CDR3: CASSDGTGFDEQFF
DNA: TGTGCCAGCAGCGACGGGACAGGGTTCGATGAGCAGTTCTTC

size: -
J: TRBJ2-5
V: TRBV18
D: TRBD1
CDR3: CASSPPGQGSQYF
DNA: TGTGCCAGCTCACCACCGGGACAGGGTTCCCAGTACTTC